The 26 T cell receptor beta chains listed next were all sequenced from one sample in a study of blood T cell repertoires in COVID-19. Method: immunoSEQ multiplex PCR; TCRdb's copy keeps in-frame clones and lacks some. The sample holds some 120,000 clones, around 88% seen once. Sequencing was performed on peripheral blood. These receptors originate from a man at least 80 years old with active or convalescent COVID-19.

The chain's CDR3 is CASSVGATAIYGYTF. CDR3 coding DNA: TGTGCCAGCAGCGTAGGGGCCACGGCCATCTATGGCTACACCTTC. The chain recombines TRBV9 with TRBJ1-2; no definite D call. The germline CDR1 and CDR2 sequences are SGDLS and YYNGEE. The CDR3 has 15 amino acids. V gave up 0 bases and J gave up 4 bases, with 13 bases separating them.

The J gene is TRBJ1-5, the V gene TRBV7-6; tentatively, D is TRBD1 (6 bases). CDR1 SGHVS and CDR2 FNYEAQ come from the germline V gene. Trimming took 0 bases from V and 0 from J, leaving 15 bases between them. This CDR3 has 18 residues. CDR3 sequence: CASSLAWAGADSNQPQHF. In nucleotides, the CDR3 is TGTGCCAGCAGCTTAGCATGGGCAGGGGCCGATAGCAATCAGCCCCAGCATTTT.

This sequence joins TRBV6-6 and TRBJ2-4, with 8 bases lining up with TRBD1. The CDR3 length is 14 residues. Germline CDR1 reads MNHNY; CDR2 reads SVGAGI (reference sequence). The J segment lost 7 bases and the V segment lost 6 bases, leaving 8 bases of the junction unmatched. The CDR3 DNA sequence: TGTGCCAGCAGGTCCGGACAGGGCTTTAACATTCAGTACTTC. This codes for CASRSGQGFNIQYF.

The gene calls are TRBV28 and TRBJ2-7; 9 bases align to TRBD1. CDR3 length: 15 residues. Germline values: CDR1 MDHEN, CDR2 SYDVKM. V lost 6 bases to trimming and J lost 3 bases; unmatched junction nucleotides: 9. CDR3 sequence: CASSSQGTGLYEQYF. The DNA of the CDR3 is TGTGCCAGCAGCTCTCAAGGGACAGGGCTCTACGAGCAGTACTTC.

The chain joins TRBV6-2 or TRBV6-3 to TRBJ2-1; D might be TRBD2 (5 bases). From germline, CDR1 is MNHEY and CDR2 SVGEGT. This CDR3 is 15 amino acids long. The ends were cut back, 4 bases at V and 8 bases at J, with 18 bases in the middle. The CDR3, as DNA: TGTGCCAGCAGTTCCGGGATCTCATCCTTGTATGAGCAGTTCTTC. Encoded protein: CASSSGISSLYEQFF.

The chain uses TRBV9 and TRBJ2-1; 11 nucleotides match TRBD2. Germline-derived CDR1 and CDR2 are SGDLS and YYNGEE. This CDR3 is built from 14 residues. V was pared by 7 bases and J by 7 bases, with 7 bases of the junction left unmatched. For the CDR3, the DNA is TGTGCCAGCGGCGGCGCTAGCGGGGGGAATGAGCAGTTCTTC. It specifies CASGGASGGNEQFF.

The genes are TRBV2 and TRBJ2-1, with a weak D call TRBD1 (5 bases). The CDR3 has 16 residues. Trimming took 1 base from V and 5 from J, leaving 15 bases between them. Per germline, CDR1 SNHLY and CDR2 FYNNEI. This CDR3 is CASSEVTALLNNEQFF. CDR3 sequence (DNA): TGTGCCAGCAGTGAAGTGACAGCCTTGCTAAACAATGAGCAGTTCTTC.

The rearrangement links TRBV27 to TRBJ1-5; D may be TRBD1 (5 bases). V lost 3 bases and J 2 bases, leaving 26 bases between the germline ends. The germline V gene encodes CDR1 MNHEY and CDR2 SMNVEV (reference sequence). The CDR3 sequence is 20 residues long. This CDR3 reads CASSFREGLVRGSGNQPQHF. The CDR3 nucleotides are TGTGCCAGCAGTTTCCGAGAGGGGTTGGTTCGGGGGTCGGGCAATCAGCCCCAGCATTTT.

The J gene is TRBJ1-6, the V gene TRBV5-4, with D uncertain. V was trimmed by 4 bases and J by 8 bases, leaving 10 bases between them. The CDR3 extends over 13 amino acids. Per germline, CDR1 SGHNT and CDR2 YYREEE (reference sequence). Here the CDR3 DNA reads TGTGCCAGCAGCCAAGACTTTGATTCACCCCTCCACTTT. Its protein product is CASSQDFDSPLHF.

The rearrangement uses TRBV27 and TRBJ2-3, with 13 bases matching TRBD2. V was pared by 4 bases and J by 2 bases, with 12 bases of the junction left unmatched. The CDR3 spans 19 residues. Looked up from germline, CDR1 is MNHEY and CDR2 is SMNVEV (reference sequence). CDR3 sequence: CASSSRHRTSGGPTDTQYF. CDR3 coding DNA: TGTGCCAGCAGTTCCAGACACCGGACTAGCGGGGGCCCCACAGATACGCAGTATTTT.

The J gene is TRBJ2-1, the V gene TRBV5-6, with TRBD1 identical over 7 bases. There are 15 residues in the CDR3. Germline V CDR1 and CDR2: SGHDT, YYEEEE. J lost 0 bases, V lost 0 bases, and 0 bases had no gene match. The CDR3 here is CASSLGDSSYNEQFF. CDR3 in DNA: TGTGCCAGCAGCTTGGGGGACAGCTCCTACAATGAGCAGTTCTTC.

In this sample, this clone turned up a few times. This chain joins TRBV2 and TRBJ1-3, with D hard to call. Germline V lookup: CDR1 SNHLY, CDR2 FYNNEI. This CDR3 comprises 16 residues. The V gene lost 6 bases and the J gene lost 0 bases, with 15 bases spanning the gap. The CDR3 sequence: CASRGGVGNSGNTIYF. The CDR3 DNA sequence: TGTGCCAGCAGGGGCGGGGTGGGGAACTCTGGAAACACCATATATTTT.

V is TRBV10-3 and J is TRBJ2-3; TRBD1 agrees at 9 bases. Trimming removed 8 bases from V and 4 bases from J; junction bases left unmatched: 7. The germline V gene encodes CDR1 ENHRY and CDR2 SYGVKD. This CDR3 region has 14 residues. In DNA form, the CDR3 reads TGTGCCATCGCCGACAGGGGGTCCTCAGATACGCAGTATTTT. Translated: CAIADRGSSDTQYF.

This clone was recorded once. The chain links TRBV12-3 or TRBV12-4 to TRBJ2-5, with 9 bases identical to TRBD1. The trim removed 7 bases at V and 2 bases at J, leaving 2 bases unmatched. The CDR3 is 13 amino acids. The CDR3 protein is CASNGQGQETQYF. For the CDR3, the DNA is TGTGCCAGCAATGGACAGGGGCAAGAGACCCAGTACTTC.

Here the CDR3 reads CASSQVPLQRGPSSTDTQYF. The CDR3 bases are TGCGCCAGCAGCCAAGTTCCCCTCCAGCGGGGGCCCTCTAGCACAGATACGCAGTATTTT. J is TRBJ2-3 and V is TRBV4-1, with 8 bases lining up with TRBD2. The V and J ends lost 1 base and 0 bases, in that order; junction bases with no gene match: 15. The germline V gene encodes CDR1 MGHRA and CDR2 YSYEKL. The CDR3 length is 20 residues.

The chain combines TRBV2 with TRBJ2-1; 12 bases line up with TRBD2. Germline trimming cut 5 bases from V and 4 bases from J; bases unmatched to any gene: 6. The CDR3 consists of 16 residues. In germline, CDR1 is SNHLY, CDR2 FYNNEI. Here the CDR3 reads CASSPLAGGRYNEQFF. In DNA form, the CDR3 reads TGTGCCAGCAGTCCACTAGCGGGGGGCCGTTACAATGAGCAGTTCTTC.

This chain connects TRBV7-2 to TRBJ2-5; 9 bases agree with TRBD2. Germline assignment: CDR1 SGHTA and CDR2 FQGNSA. V trimming: 3 bases; J trimming: 2 bases; junction bases outside the gene matches: 4. CDR3 length: 15 amino acids. CDR3 bases: TGTGCCAGCAGCTTCGCGGGGGGGCCTCAAGAGACCCAGTACTTC. This sequence encodes CASSFAGGPQETQYF.

V and J are TRBV6-5 and TRBJ1-5; 7 positions agree with TRBD1. The junction had 14 bases not matched to a gene; V was cut back by 8 bases and J by 7 bases. Germline V CDR1 and CDR2: MNHEY, SVGAGI. This CDR3 region has 15 residues. In DNA form, the CDR3 reads TGTGCCAGCCAAAAAGAGGGGGCAGGAAGGCAGCCCCAGCATTTT. Translated: CASQKEGAGRQPQHF.

This clone was observed at least ten times. The rearrangement links TRBV11-2 to TRBJ2-7; 8 nucleotides line up with TRBD1. CDR3 length: 17 amino acids. Germline CDR1 SGHAT, CDR2 FQNNGV. The junction had 11 bases not matched to a gene; V was cut back by 0 bases and J by 4 bases. The CDR3 here is CASSLDLIGRGLYEQYF. The CDR3 coding sequence is TGTGCCAGCAGCTTAGATCTAATAGGCAGGGGGCTATACGAGCAGTACTTC.

This chain connects TRBV2 to TRBJ1-2; the D gene is possibly TRBD1 (5 bases). CDR3 size: 16 residues. Per the germline V gene, CDR1 is SNHLY and CDR2 is FYNNEI. The V gene lost 0 bases and the J gene lost 5 bases, with 16 bases spanning the gap. The DNA of the CDR3 is TGTGCCAGCAGTGAAGCCGGGGGGAACCCGATTTATGGCTACACCTTC. Translating it yields CASSEAGGNPIYGYTF.

The chain is built from TRBV7-2 and TRBJ1-6; 8 bases are a match to TRBD1. The CDR3 totals 14 residues. The ends lost 5 bases at V and 7 bases at J; junction bases unmatched: 4. CDR1 and CDR2 (germline): SGHTA, FQGNSA. The CDR3 reads CASSDRGGNSPLHF. In nucleotides, the CDR3 is TGTGCCAGCAGCGACAGGGGAGGGAATTCACCCCTCCACTTT.

V usage is TRBV4-3 and J usage is TRBJ1-2; no clear D gene. This CDR3 is 14 amino acids long. Between the trimmed V and J ends, which lost 0 bases and 5 bases, there was a span of 10 bases. CDR1 is LGHNA and CDR2 is YSLEER in the germline V gene. In nucleotides, the CDR3 is TGCGCCAGCAGCCAAGATCTGAAGCCTTATGGCTACACCTTC. Its protein is CASSQDLKPYGYTF.

The chain links TRBV2 to TRBJ2-5; weak D call: TRBD1 (6 bases). In germline, CDR1 is SNHLY, CDR2 FYNNEI. Trimming removed 2 bases from V and 4 bases from J, with 11 bases in between. The CDR3 covers 14 residues. As DNA, the CDR3 is TGTGCCAGCAGTGAAATCAGGGGTGGAGAGACCCAGTACTTC. As protein: CASSEIRGGETQYF.

The CDR3 spells CASSLRGSLTRETQYF. DNA for the CDR3: TGTGCCAGCAGCTTGCGGGGGAGCCTCACCAGAGAGACCCAGTACTTC. The rearrangement uses TRBV11-2 and TRBJ2-5; TRBD2 aligns across 7 bases. Germline trimming cut 3 bases from V and 4 bases from J; bases unmatched to any gene: 11. This CDR3 has 16 residues. Germline lookup yields CDR1 SGHAT and CDR2 FQNNGV. Full variable domain (remainder filled in from reference TRBV11-2 and TRBJ2-5): EAGVAQSPRYKIIEKRQSVAFWCNPISGHATLYWYQQILGQGPKLLIQFQNNGVVDDSQLPKDRFSAERLKGVDSTLKIQPAKLEDSAVYLCASSLRGSLTRETQYFGPGTRLLVL.

The J gene is TRBJ1-5, the V gene TRBV10-3; D not certain. From germline, CDR1 is ENHRY and CDR2 SYGVKD. Trimming cost V 0 bases and J 0 bases, with 9 bases left between them. CDR3 length: 16 residues. As DNA, the CDR3 is TGTGCCATCAGTGAGTCATTCGGGTCTAGCAATCAGCCCCAGCATTTT. It encodes CAISESFGSSNQPQHF.

This chain uses TRBV9 with TRBJ1-2; D not certain. Trimming pared 0 bases from V and 0 bases from J, leaving 9 bases between. The CDR3 totals 15 residues. CDR1 is SGDLS and CDR2 is YYNGEE in the germline V gene. For the CDR3, the DNA is TGTGCCAGCAGCGTAGGCACGGTATCTAACTATGGCTACACCTTC. Protein product: CASSVGTVSNYGYTF. The variable domain in full, with the rest retrieved from reference TRBV9 and TRBJ1-2, is DSGVTQTPKHLITATGQRVTLRCSPRSGDLSVYWYQQSLDQGLQFLIQYYNGEERAKGNILERFSAQQFPDLHSELNLSSLELGDSALYFCASSVGTVSNYGYTFGSGTRLTVV.